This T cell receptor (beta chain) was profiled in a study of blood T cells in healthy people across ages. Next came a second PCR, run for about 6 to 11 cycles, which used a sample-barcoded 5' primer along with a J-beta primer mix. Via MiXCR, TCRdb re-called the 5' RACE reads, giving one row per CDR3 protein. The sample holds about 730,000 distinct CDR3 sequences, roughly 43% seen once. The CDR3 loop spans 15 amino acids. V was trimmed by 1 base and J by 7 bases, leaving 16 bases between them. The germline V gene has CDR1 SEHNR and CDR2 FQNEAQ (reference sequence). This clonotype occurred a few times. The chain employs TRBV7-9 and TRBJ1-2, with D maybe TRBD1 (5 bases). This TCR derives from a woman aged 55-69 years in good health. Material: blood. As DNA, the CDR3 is TGTGCCAGCAGCTTAGTCGGGGAGGGGCCTGGTGGCTACACCTTC. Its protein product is CASSLVGEGPGGYTF. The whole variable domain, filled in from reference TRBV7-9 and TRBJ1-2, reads DTGVSQNPRHKITKRGQNVTFRCDPISEHNRLYWYRQTLGQGPEFLTYFQNEAQLEKSRLLSDRFSAERPKGSFSTLEIQRTEQGDSAMYLCASSLVGEGPGGYTFGSGTRLTVV.